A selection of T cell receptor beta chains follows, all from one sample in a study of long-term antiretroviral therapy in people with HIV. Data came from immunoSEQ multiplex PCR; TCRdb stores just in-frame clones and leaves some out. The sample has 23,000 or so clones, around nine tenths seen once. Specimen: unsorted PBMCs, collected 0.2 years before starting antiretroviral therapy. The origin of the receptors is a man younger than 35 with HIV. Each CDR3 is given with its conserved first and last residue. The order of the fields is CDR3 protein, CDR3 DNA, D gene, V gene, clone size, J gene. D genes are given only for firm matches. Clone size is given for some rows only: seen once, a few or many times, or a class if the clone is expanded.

CASSQEWMGAVGEKLFF	TGCGCCAGCAGCCAAGAATGGATGGGGGCAGTTGGTGAAAAACTGTTTTTT	-	TRBV4-1	-	TRBJ1-4
CASSQDTGLAGVEQFF	TGCGCCAGCAGCCAAGATACGGGACTAGCGGGAGTTGAGCAGTTCTTC	TRBD2	TRBV4-1	-	TRBJ2-1
CATSSRGHTEAFF	TGTGCCACCTCGTCTAGGGGGCACACTGAAGCTTTCTTT	TRBD1	TRBV19	-	TRBJ1-1
CSVEDQGFRGYEQYF	TGCAGCGTTGAAGATCAAGGGTTCAGGGGCTACGAGCAGTACTTC	-	TRBV29-1	-	TRBJ2-7
CASSLIAGNEQYF	TGTGCCAGCAGCTTGATCGCAGGGAACGAGCAGTACTTC	-	TRBV5-4	once	TRBJ2-7
CASSQANRLSSYNEQFF	TGCGCCAGCAGCCAAGCAAACCGCCTCAGCTCCTACAATGAGCAGTTCTTC	-	TRBV4-1	-	TRBJ2-1
CASSSLAGGPYSYNEQFF	TGTGCCAGCAGCTCACTAGCGGGGGGGCCCTACTCCTACAATGAGCAGTTCTTC	TRBD2	TRBV13	-	TRBJ2-1
CASSQVSGDSDPLYNEQFF	TGTGCCAGCAGCCAAGTGTCAGGGGACTCAGACCCCCTCTACAATGAGCAGTTCTTC	-	TRBV4-2	-	TRBJ2-1
CASRGPDVLQFF	TGTGCCAGCAGGGGACCTGACGTCTTGCAGTTCTTC	-	TRBV6-6	-	TRBJ2-1
CASTVQGSYEQYF	TGTGCCAGCACCGTACAGGGCTCCTACGAGCAGTACTTC	-	TRBV11-1	-	TRBJ2-7
CASSQWYEQYF	TGTGCCAGCAGCCAGTGGTACGAGCAGTACTTC	-	TRBV14	once	TRBJ2-7
CSVSDRHDGPQHF	TGCAGCGTTTCTGACCGACACGACGGGCCCCAGCATTTT	-	TRBV29-1	-	TRBJ1-5
CASRRQGSRSEAFF	TGTGCCAGCAGAAGACAGGGGTCGAGATCTGAAGCTTTCTTT	TRBD1	TRBV7-9	once	TRBJ1-1
CASSLTSGPYNEQFF	TGTGCCAGCAGCCTGACTAGCGGGCCATACAATGAGCAGTTCTTC	TRBD2	TRBV14	few	TRBJ2-1
CASSLNNPWQETQYF	TGCGCCAGCAGCTTGAATAACCCGTGGCAAGAGACCCAGTACTTC	-	TRBV5-1	-	TRBJ2-5
CASSPATGGRSEQYF	TGTGCCAGCAGTCCGGCCACAGGGGGTCGGTCCGAGCAGTACTTC	TRBD1	TRBV27	-	TRBJ2-7
CSVEGVNTEAFF	TGCAGCGTTGAAGGGGTAAACACTGAAGCTTTCTTT	-	TRBV29-1	-	TRBJ1-1
CASSLGPNSYNSPLHF	TGTGCCAGCAGTTTAGGGCCCAACAGCTATAATTCACCCCTCCACTTT	-	TRBV27	-	TRBJ1-6
CASSQEGDEQYF	TGTGCCAGCAGCCAAGAGGGCGACGAGCAGTACTTC	-	TRBV4-2	-	TRBJ2-7